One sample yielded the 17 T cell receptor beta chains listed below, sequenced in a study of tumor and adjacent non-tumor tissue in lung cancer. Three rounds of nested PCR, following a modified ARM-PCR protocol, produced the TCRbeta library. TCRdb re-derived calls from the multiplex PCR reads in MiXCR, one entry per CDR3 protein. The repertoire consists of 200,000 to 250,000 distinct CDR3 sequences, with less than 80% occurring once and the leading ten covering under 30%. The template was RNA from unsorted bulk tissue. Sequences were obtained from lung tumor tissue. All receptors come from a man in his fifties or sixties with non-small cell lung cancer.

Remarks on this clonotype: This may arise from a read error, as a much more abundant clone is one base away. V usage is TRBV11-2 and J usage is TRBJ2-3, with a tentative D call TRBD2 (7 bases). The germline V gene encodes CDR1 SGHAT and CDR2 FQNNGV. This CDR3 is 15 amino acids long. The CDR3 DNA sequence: TGTGCCAGCAACTTAACCGGGGGGCTGACAGATACGCACTATTTT. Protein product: CASNLTGGLTDTHYF.

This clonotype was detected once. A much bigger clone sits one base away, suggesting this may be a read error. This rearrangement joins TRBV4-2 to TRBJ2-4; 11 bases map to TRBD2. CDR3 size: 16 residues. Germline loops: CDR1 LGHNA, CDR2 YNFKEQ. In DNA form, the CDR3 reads TGTGCCAGCAGCCTGTCGCTAGCGGGAGGTAAAATCATTCAGTACTTC. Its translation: CASSLSLAGGKIIQYF.

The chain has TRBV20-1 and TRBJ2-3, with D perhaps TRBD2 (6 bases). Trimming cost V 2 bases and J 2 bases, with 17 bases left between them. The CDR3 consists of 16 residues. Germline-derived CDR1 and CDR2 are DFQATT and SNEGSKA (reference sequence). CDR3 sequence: CSARLVEGAATDTQYF. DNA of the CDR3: TGCAGTGCTAGATTGGTGGAGGGAGCTGCCACAGATACGCAGTATTTT.

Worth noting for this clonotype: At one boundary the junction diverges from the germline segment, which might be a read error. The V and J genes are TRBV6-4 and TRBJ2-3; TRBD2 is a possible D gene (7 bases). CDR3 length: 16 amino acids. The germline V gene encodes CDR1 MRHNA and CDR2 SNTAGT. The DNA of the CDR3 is TGTGCCAGCAGTGACTCGAAATCGGGGGGCCCAGATACGCAATATTTT. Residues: CASSDSKSGGPDTQYF.

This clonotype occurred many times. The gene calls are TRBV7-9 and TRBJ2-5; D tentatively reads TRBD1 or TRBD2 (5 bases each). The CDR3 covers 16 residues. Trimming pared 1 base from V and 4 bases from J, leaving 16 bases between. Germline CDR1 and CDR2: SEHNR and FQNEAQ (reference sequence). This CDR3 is CASSLEGQGGGETQYF. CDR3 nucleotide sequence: TGTGCCAGCAGCTTAGAAGGTCAGGGCGGAGGAGAGACCCAGTACTTC.

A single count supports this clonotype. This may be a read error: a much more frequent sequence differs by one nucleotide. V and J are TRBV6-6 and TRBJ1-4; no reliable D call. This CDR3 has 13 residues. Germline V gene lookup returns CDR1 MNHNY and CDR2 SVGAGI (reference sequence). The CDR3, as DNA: TGTGCCATCAGTCGTCCAACTAATGAAAAACTGTTTTTT. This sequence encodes CAISRPTNEKLFF.

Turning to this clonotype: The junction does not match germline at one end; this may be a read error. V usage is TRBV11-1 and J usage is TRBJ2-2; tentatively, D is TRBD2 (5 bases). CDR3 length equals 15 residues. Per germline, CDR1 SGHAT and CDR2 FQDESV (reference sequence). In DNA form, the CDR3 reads TGTGCCAGCAGCCACCCGGGTATGGGCACCGGGGAGCCGTTTTTT. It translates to CASSHPGMGTGEPFF. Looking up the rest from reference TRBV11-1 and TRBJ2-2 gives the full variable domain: EAEVAQSPRYKITEKSQAVAFWCDPISGHATLYWYRQILGQGPELLVQFQDESVVDDSQLPKDRFSAERLKGVDSTLKIQPAELGDSAMYLCASSHPGMGTGEPFFGEGSRLTVL.

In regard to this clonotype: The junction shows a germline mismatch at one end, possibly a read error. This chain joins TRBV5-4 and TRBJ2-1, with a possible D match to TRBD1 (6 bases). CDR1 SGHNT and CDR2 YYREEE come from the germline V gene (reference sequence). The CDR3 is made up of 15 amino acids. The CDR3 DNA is TGTGTCAGCAGCTTCCTACAGGGAACCTACAATGAGCAGTTCTTC. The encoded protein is CVSSFLQGTYNEQFF. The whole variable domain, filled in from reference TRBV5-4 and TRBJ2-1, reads ETGVTQSPTHLIKTRGQQVTLRCSSQSGHNTVSWYQQALGQGPQFIFQYYREEENGRGNFPPRFSGLQFPNYSSELNVNALELDDSALYLCVSSFLQGTYNEQFFGPGTRLTVL.

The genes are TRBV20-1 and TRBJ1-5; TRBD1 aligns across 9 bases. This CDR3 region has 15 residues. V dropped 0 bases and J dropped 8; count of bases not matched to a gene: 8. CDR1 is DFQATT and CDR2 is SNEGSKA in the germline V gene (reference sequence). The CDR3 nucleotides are TGCAGTGCTAGAGATAGGGACAGGGCCCATAAGCCCCAGCATTTT. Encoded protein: CSARDRDRAHKPQHF.

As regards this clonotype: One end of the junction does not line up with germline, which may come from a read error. CDR3 DNA sequence: TGTGCCAGCAGCCCACCCCCAGGGGCCTCCTACGAGCATTACTTC. This codes for CASSPPPGASYEHYF. The chain recombines TRBV28 with TRBJ2-7, with D perhaps matching TRBD1 (6 bases). CDR1 and CDR2 (germline): MDHEN, SYDVKM. The CDR3 contains 15 residues.

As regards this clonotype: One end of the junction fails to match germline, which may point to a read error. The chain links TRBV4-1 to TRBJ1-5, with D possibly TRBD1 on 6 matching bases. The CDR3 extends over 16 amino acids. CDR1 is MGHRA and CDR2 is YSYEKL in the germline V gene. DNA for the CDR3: TGCGCCACCAGCCAGGCGTGGGGGCGTTTAAAACAGCCCCAGCATTTT. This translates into CATSQAWGRLKQPQHF.

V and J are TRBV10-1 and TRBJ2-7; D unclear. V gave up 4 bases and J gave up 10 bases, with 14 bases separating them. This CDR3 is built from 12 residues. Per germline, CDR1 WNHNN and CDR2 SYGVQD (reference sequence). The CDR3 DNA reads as TGCGCCAGCAGTGGACCCGGCGGCAACCAGTACTTC. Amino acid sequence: CASSGPGGNQYF.

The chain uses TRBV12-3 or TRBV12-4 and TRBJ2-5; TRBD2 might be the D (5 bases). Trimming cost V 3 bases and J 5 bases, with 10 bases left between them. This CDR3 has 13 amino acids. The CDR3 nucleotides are TGTGCCAGCAGTTTGTTGAGGGATGAGACCCAGTACTTC. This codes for CASSLLRDETQYF.

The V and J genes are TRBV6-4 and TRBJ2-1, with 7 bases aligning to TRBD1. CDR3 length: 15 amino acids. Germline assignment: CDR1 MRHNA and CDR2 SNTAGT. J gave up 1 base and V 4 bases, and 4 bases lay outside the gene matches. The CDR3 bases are TGTGCCAGCAGTGTCGAGACAGGGTCCTACAATGAGCAGTTCTTC. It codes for CASSVETGSYNEQFF.

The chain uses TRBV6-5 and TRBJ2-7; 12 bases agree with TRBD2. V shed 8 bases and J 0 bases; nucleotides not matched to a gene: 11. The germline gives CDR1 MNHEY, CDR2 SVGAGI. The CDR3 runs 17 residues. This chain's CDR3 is CASSGSGLAGGSYEQYF. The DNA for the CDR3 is TGTGCCAGCTCAGGCTCGGGACTAGCGGGTGGCTCCTACGAGCAGTACTTC.

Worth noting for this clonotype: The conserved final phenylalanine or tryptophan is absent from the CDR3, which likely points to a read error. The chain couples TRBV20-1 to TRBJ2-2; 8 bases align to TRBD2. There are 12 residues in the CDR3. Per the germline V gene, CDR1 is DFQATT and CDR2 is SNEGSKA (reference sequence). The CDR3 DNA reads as TGCAGTGTGCAAGCGGGAGACGGGGTGCTGTTTTAT. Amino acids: CSVQAGDGVLFY.

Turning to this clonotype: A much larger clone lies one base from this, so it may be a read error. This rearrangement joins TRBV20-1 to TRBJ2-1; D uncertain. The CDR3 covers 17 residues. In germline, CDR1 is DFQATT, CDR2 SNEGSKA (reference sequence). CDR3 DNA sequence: TGCAGTGCTAGGGTCCCTGGCCCAGGCTTACCCTACAATGGGCAGTTCTTC. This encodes CSARVPGPGLPYNGQFF.